This TCR beta chain was sequenced for a study of molecular identifiers for immune sequencing clone quantification. V was clipped by 6 bases and J by 0 bases; unmatched bases: 9. The CDR3 is 17 amino acids. Germline loops: CDR1 KGHDR, CDR2 SFDVKD. In TCRdb, the PCR reads were re-called with MiXCR into one record per CDR3 protein. The sample lists over 300,000 distinct CDR3 sequences, 24% seen once, with about 0.73% in the top ten. CD8+CD4-CCR7+CD45RA+ sorting gave the naive CD8 T cells. This clonotype was seen ten or more times. Its matching antigen is unknown. Findings and caveats of the study: It was shown that clones above 20 RNA copies held over 98% of effector molecules, but under 1% in naive cells.

The rearrangement joins TRBV24-1 to TRBJ1-5; 8 bases line up with TRBD1. This TCR was recovered from a human donor in good health. Some libraries in this study had Jurkat cell RNA spiked in. The sequenced material came from naive CD8+ T cells from blood, with Jurkat cell RNA spiked in. The sample's subset: FACS-sorted CD8+CD4-CCR7+CD45RA+ naive T cells. Written as DNA, the CDR3 is TGTGCCACCAGTCGGGGTAAGGGACAGGATAGCAATCAGCCCCAGCATTTT. As protein: CATSRGKGQDSNQPQHF.